This T cell receptor (beta chain) was recorded in a study of cytomegalovirus exposure and HLA in healthy donors. A multiplex PCR was run with 60 Vbeta primers and 13 Jbeta primers. Assay used: immunoSEQ multiplex PCR; TCRdb lists only in-frame clones, some missing. The table has about 170,000 clones, over 70% seen once; the top ten hold around 7.2%. From germline, CDR1 is SEHNR and CDR2 FQNEAQ (reference sequence). After removal of 4 bases from V and 9 bases from J, the junction contained 6 bases not matched to a gene. There are 14 residues in the CDR3. The source of this sequence is a man aged 30-40 years in good health and CMV-seropositive. The chain has TRBV7-9 and TRBJ1-6, with TRBD1 matching 7 bases. The sequenced sample consisted of PBMCs. The CDR3 loop reads CASSSGTVGSPLHF. DNA of the CDR3: TGTGCCAGCAGCTCGGGGACAGTAGGTTCACCCCTCCACTTT.